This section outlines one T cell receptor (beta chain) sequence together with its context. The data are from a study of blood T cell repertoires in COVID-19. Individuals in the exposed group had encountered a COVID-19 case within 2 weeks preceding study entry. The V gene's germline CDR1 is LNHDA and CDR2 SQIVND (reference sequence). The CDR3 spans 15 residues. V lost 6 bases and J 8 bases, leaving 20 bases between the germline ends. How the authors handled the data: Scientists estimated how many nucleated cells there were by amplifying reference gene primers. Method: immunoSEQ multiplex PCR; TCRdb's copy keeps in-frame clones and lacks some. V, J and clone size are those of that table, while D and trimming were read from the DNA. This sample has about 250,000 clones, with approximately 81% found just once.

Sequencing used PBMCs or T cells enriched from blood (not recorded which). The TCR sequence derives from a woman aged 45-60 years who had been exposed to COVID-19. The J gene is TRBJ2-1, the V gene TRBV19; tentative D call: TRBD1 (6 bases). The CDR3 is CASSRGGTGSDEQFF. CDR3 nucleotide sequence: TGTGCCAGTAGCCGAGGGGGAACAGGGTCAGATGAGCAGTTCTTC.